This T cell receptor beta chain was retrieved from a study of cytomegalovirus exposure and HLA in healthy donors. Overall study context: The 120 validation repertoires were reported in a later analysis to have been generated on the same platform as the roughly 670 first-cohort repertoires.

The V gene end was trimmed by 11 bases and the J gene end by 2 bases; junction bases not matched to a gene: 5. Germline-derived CDR1 and CDR2 are ENHRY and SYGVKD. This CDR3 comprises 12 residues. The validation cohort, a group of over a hundred subjects, included the donors and was separate from the roughly 700-subject first cohort. The method was immunoSEQ multiplex PCR; TCRdb's version includes in-frame clones alone and lacks a portion of them. The sample carries 70,000 to 85,000 clones, around 94% recorded once. Study observations and caveats: Confirmation in vitro established that a few CMV-associated chains were specific for CMV antigens.

Details on this clone: The antigen remains undetermined.

The source material was PBMCs. The clonotype comes from a woman aged 18-29 years in good health and CMV-seropositive. The chain employs TRBV10-3 and TRBJ2-5, with 7 bases matching TRBD1. CDR3 region: CAVDRAQETQYF. DNA for the CDR3: TGTGCCGTTGACAGGGCACAAGAGACCCAGTACTTC.